The TCR beta chain under discussion was sequenced for a study of PD-1 blockade in classical Hodgkin lymphoma. Notes on the study in general: Newly diagnosed patients reportedly had lower baseline TCR diversity than healthy donors. There remain no defined causes for the repertoire differences, which possibly reflect disease activity or prior therapy. Complete responders started with a diversity level that resembled newly diagnosed patients at baseline.

Comment on this clone: Antigen specificity is unknown.

The repertoire was sequenced with immunoSEQ multiplex PCR; TCRdb's copy has only in-frame clones and lacks some. The data contain 12,000 to 15,000 clones, 85% to 90% of them seen just once; the ten biggest clones take up over 4%. Each patient relapsed following autologous stem cell transplantation, and prior brentuximab vedotin exposure differed. This TCR derives from a human donor with classical Hodgkin lymphoma. The sample in question was peripheral blood mononuclear cells (PBMCs), obtained at baseline.

The CDR3, as DNA: TGTGCCAGTAGTAAAGGGAGGGGCAATGAGCAGTTCTTC. It translates to CASSKGRGNEQFF. The rearrangement joins TRBV19 to TRBJ2-1; 7 bases are a match to TRBD2. Germline values: CDR1 LNHDA, CDR2 SQIVND (reference sequence). The trim removed 4 bases at V and 6 bases at J, leaving 3 bases unmatched. The CDR3 extends over 13 amino acids.